This T cell receptor beta chain comes out of a study of blood T cell repertoires in COVID-19. The overall study: Material from acute and convalescent COVID-19 was sourced from the United States, Italy and Spain.

Profiled with immunoSEQ multiplex PCR; TCRdb holds only in-frame clones, not every one. The sample has 130,000 to 150,000 clones; around 84% are singletons. The receptor comes from a woman aged 50 to 60 in a cohort sampled during active or convalescent COVID-19. Sequenced sample: peripheral blood.

The CDR3 is CASSRWYEQYF. The CDR3 bases are TGTGCCAGCAGCCGGTGGTACGAGCAGTACTTC. This chain uses TRBV7-9 with TRBJ2-7; D unresolved. V gave up 5 bases and J gave up 4 bases, with 6 bases separating them. CDR1 SEHNR and CDR2 FQNEAQ come from the germline V gene (reference sequence). The CDR3 is 11 residues long.